This T cell receptor (beta chain) appears in the sequencing data of a study of T-cell memory formation after mild COVID-19. Study-wide context: Across donors, TCR clusters were largely donor specific.

J lost 1 base, V lost 3 bases, and 8 bases had no gene match. The germline V gene has CDR1 MNHEY and CDR2 SMNVEV (reference sequence). CDR3 length equals 16 residues. Broader study findings: The study detected some responding clones in pre-infection memory, suggesting cross-reactive memory joined. Day 15 to 85 contracting clones showed balanced CD4/CD8; later expanders leaned CD4+.

A few counts support this clonotype. The antigen is not known. Constant-segment primers and 5'RACE yielded cDNA libraries for TCR alpha and TCR beta, each carrying sample barcodes and UMIs. TCRdb redid the calling of the 5' RACE reads with MiXCR, one entry per CDR3 protein. The profile covers approximately 180,000 distinct CDR3 sequences, with around 15% appearing a single time and approximately 2% taken by the ten largest. The sample comprised PBMCs or a T cell subset sorted from them (not recorded which). This TCR was sampled from an adult woman who had mild COVID-19 (a few samples of this study predate the infection). Cell type and time point are not known. The gene calls are TRBV27 and TRBJ2-7, with 8 bases aligning to TRBD2. CDR3 sequence reads: CASSLYTSGASYEQYF. For the CDR3, the DNA is TGTGCCAGCAGTTTGTACACTAGCGGAGCATCCTACGAGCAGTACTTC.